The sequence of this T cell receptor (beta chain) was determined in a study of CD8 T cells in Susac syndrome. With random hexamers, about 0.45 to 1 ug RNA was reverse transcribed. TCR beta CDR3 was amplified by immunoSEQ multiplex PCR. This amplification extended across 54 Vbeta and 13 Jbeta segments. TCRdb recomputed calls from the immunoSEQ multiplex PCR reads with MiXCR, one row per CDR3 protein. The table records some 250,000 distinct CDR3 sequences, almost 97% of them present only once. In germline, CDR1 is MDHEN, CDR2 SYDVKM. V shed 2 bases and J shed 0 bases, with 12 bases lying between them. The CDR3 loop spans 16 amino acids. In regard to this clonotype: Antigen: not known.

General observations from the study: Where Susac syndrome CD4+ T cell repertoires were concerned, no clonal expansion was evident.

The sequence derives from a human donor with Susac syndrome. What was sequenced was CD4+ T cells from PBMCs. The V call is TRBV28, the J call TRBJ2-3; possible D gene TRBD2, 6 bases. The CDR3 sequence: CASSLSSGFSTDTQYF. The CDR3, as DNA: TGTGCCAGCAGTTTAAGTAGCGGCTTTAGCACAGATACGCAGTATTTT.